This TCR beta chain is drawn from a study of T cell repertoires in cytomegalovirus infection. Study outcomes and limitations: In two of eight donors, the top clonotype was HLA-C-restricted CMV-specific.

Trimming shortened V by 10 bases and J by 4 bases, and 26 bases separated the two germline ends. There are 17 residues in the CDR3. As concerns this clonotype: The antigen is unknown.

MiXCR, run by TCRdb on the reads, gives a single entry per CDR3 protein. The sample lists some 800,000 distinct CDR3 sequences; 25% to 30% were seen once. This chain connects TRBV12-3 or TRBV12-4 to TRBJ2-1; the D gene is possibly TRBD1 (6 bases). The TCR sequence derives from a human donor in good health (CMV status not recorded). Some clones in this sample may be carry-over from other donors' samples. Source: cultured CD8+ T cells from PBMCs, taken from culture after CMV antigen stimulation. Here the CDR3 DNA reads TGTGCCACCCTGGGCAGGGACCCTCTGGGGGCGTACAATGAGCAGTTCTTC. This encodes CATLGRDPLGAYNEQFF.